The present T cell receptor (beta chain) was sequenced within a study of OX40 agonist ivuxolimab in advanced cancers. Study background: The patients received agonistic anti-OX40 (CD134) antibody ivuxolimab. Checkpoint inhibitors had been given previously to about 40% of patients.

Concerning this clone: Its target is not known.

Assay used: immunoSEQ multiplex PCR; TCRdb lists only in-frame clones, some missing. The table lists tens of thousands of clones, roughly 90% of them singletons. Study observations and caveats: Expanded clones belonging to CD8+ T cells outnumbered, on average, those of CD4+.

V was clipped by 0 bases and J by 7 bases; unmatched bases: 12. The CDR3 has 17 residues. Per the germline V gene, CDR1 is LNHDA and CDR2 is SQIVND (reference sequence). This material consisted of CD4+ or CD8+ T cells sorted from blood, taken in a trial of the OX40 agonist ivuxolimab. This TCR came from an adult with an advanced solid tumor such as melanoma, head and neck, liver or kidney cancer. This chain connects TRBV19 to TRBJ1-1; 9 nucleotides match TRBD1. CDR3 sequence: CASSIDLRGTGPNEAFF. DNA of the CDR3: TGTGCCAGTAGTATAGATCTAAGGGGGACAGGGCCTAATGAAGCTTTCTTT.